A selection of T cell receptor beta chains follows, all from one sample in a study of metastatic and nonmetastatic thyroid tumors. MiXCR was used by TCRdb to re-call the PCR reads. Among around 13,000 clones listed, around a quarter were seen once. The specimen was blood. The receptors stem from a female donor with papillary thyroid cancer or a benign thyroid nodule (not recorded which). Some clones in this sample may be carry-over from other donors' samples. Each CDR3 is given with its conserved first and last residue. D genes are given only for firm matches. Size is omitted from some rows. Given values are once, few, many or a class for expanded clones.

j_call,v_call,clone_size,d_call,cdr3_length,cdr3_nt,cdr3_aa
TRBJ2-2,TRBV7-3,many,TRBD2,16,TGTGCCAGCAGCTTAATGGCGGGGGGATACACCGGGGAGCTGTTTTTT,CASSLMAGGYTGELFF
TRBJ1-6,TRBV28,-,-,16,TGTGCCAGCAGATCAGGCGGGGGAGGGTATAATTCACCCCTCCACTTT,CASRSGGGGYNSPLHF
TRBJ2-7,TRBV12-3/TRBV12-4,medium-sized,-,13,TGTGCCAGCAGTTGGCGGGGGCCGGACGAGCAGTACTTC,CASSWRGPDEQYF
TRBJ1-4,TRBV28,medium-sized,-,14,TGTGCCAGCAGTCTTCCCAGGGACGGTGAAAAACTGTTTTTT,CASSLPRDGEKLFF
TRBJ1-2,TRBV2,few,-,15,TGTGCCAGCAGGGGGGAAACAGGGAATTACTATGGCTACACCTTC,CASRGETGNYYGYTF
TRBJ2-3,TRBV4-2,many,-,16,TGTGCCAGCAGCCAAGATTTGTCTGGTGGCACAGATACGCAGTATTTT,CASSQDLSGGTDTQYF
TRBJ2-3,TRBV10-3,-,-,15,TGTGCCATCAGTTTTTGGGTTCCTAGCACAGATACGCAGTATTTT,CAISFWVPSTDTQYF
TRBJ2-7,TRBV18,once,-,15,TGTGCCAGCTCACCAGGGACGGGTGGTACTGACGAGCAGTACTTC,CASSPGTGGTDEQYF
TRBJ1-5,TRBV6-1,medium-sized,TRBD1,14,TGTGCCAGCAGAAGGGACAGGGCTAATCAGCCCCAGCATTTT,CASRRDRANQPQHF